This TCR beta chain was captured in a study of radiotherapy plus CTLA-4 blockade in lung cancer. Across the whole study: Disease control was present in 30% to 40% of patients, and objective responses in 18%.

A remark on this clone: What it recognizes is unknown.

Some clones are missing from TCRdb's copy, which holds only in-frame ones; the method was immunoSEQ multiplex PCR. The sample yields roughly 100,000 clones, approximately 81% seen once. Study conclusions and caveats: The best prediction of response reportedly came from early blood T cell clone dynamics, with interferon-beta. Radiotherapy was combined with ipilimumab, and tumor-derived TCR clones then expanded in blood.

Enrolled patients, whose metastatic non-small-cell lung cancer was chemo-refractory, received focal radiation plus CTLA-4 blockade with ipilimumab. The sequences come from peripheral blood, collected from a patient treated with radiotherapy plus ipilimumab. The source is a human donor with non-small cell lung cancer that progressed on radiotherapy plus ipilimumab. Some clones in this sample may be carry-over from other donors' samples.

The DNA of the CDR3 is TGTGCCAGCAGTGGATATGTGCGACGGGGGGCAAACACAGATACGCAGTATTTT. Amino acids: CASSGYVRRGANTDTQYF. The chain links TRBV2 to TRBJ2-3, with D possibly TRBD2 on 7 matching bases. V was trimmed by 4 bases and J by 2 bases, leaving 22 bases between them. Germline lookup yields CDR1 SNHLY and CDR2 FYNNEI. The CDR3 is 18 residues long.